Below, 27 T cell receptor beta chains from the same sample are listed, as sequenced in a study of STAT5B mutations in CD4+ large granular lymphocyte leukemia. Method: immunoSEQ multiplex PCR; TCRdb's copy keeps in-frame clones and lacks some. The sample consists of some 38,000 clones, about 82% of them appearing once. The sequencing input was CD4+ T cells from blood buffy coats. These receptors were obtained from a human donor in good health.

This clone was counted only a few times. The J gene is TRBJ1-6, the V gene TRBV6-4, with 10 bases aligning to TRBD1. The J segment lost 8 bases and the V segment lost 5 bases, leaving 3 bases of the junction unmatched. In germline, CDR1 is MRHNA, CDR2 SNTAGT. The CDR3 contains 14 residues. This CDR3 reads CASSRDRGDSPLHF. CDR3 DNA: TGTGCCAGCAGTCGGGACAGGGGTGATTCACCCCTCCACTTT.

The V gene is TRBV6-5, the J gene TRBJ1-2; D unresolved. This CDR3 comprises 14 residues. Germline V CDR1 and CDR2: MNHEY, SVGAGI. The V end lost 3 bases, the J end lost 8 bases, and 16 bases lay between the germline ends. CDR3 in DNA: TGTGCCAGCAGTTATCTTGGCAGCCCCGGCGGCTACACCTTC. Its translation: CASSYLGSPGGYTF.

V gene TRBV10-3 combines with J gene TRBJ1-6; TRBD1 is a possible D gene (6 bases). CDR1 and CDR2 from the germline V gene are ENHRY and SYGVKD. The CDR3 extends over 17 amino acids. V was trimmed by 0 bases and J by 0 bases, leaving 9 bases between them. The CDR3 spells CAISESTGGSYNSPLHF. In nucleotides, the CDR3 is TGTGCCATCAGTGAGTCGACAGGTGGCTCCTATAATTCACCCCTCCACTTT.

The chain couples TRBV5-3 to TRBJ1-5, with D hard to call. TRBV5-3 is assigned to the ORF class and has an uncertain function. This CDR3 is 15 amino acids long. V was trimmed by 3 bases and J by 0 bases, leaving 10 bases between them. This chain's CDR3 is CARSYLLLSNQPQHF. The CDR3 DNA sequence: TGTGCCAGAAGCTACCTGCTTCTTAGCAATCAGCCCCAGCATTTT.

The rearrangement joins TRBV4-2 to TRBJ2-7, with a weak D call TRBD2 (6 bases). Per the germline V gene, CDR1 is LGHNA and CDR2 is YNFKEQ. V lost 3 bases and J 0 bases, leaving 9 bases between the germline ends. The CDR3 is made up of 14 amino acids. As DNA, the CDR3 is TGTGCCAGCAGCCAGGGACTTAGCTCCTACGAGCAGTACTTC. Translation gives CASSQGLSSYEQYF.

The chain combines TRBV28 with TRBJ2-7, with D perhaps TRBD1 or TRBD2 (5 bases each). The CDR3 spans 13 residues. Germline assignment: CDR1 MDHEN and CDR2 SYDVKM. Trimming cost V 3 bases and J 5 bases, with 11 bases left between them. The CDR3 DNA is TGTGCCAGCAGTTTGGGGGAAGACGACGAGCAGTACTTC. Encoded protein: CASSLGEDDEQYF.

This clone was detected a few times. This chain connects TRBV19 to TRBJ1-2, with no clear D. V was cut by 6 bases and J by 1 base, with 12 bases left in between. CDR1 and CDR2 (germline): LNHDA, SQIVND (reference sequence). The CDR3 covers 14 residues. CDR3 loop: CASSGPRSNYGYTF. In DNA, the CDR3 is TGTGCCAGTAGCGGGCCAAGGAGTAACTATGGCTACACCTTC.

This chain links TRBV21-1 with TRBJ2-1; TRBD2, as called in the table, went unchecked against the DNA. TRBV21-1 is flagged as a pseudogene. The CDR3 has 16 residues. The CDR3 sequence is CASGGLMWSSYNEQFF. For the CDR3, the DNA is TGTGCCAGCGGCGGACTAATGTGGAGCTCCTACAATGAGCAGTTCTTC.

In its sample, this clone was seen once. In nucleotides, the CDR3 is TGTGCCAGCAGCCTTTACGGGACAGGGGGCGTTCAGTACTTC. It codes for CASSLYGTGGVQYF. The chain joins TRBV5-6 to TRBJ2-7; 12 bases align to TRBD1. Losses at the gene ends were 4 bases for V and 10 bases for J; bases not matched to a gene: 9. CDR1 and CDR2 (germline): SGHDT, YYEEEE. This CDR3 contains 14 residues.

The chain has TRBV5-4 and TRBJ2-7; 10 bases are shared with TRBD1. CDR1 SGHNT and CDR2 YYREEE come from the germline V gene (reference sequence). The V and J ends lost 4 bases and 3 bases, in that order; junction bases with no gene match: 10. The CDR3 contains 16 residues. The CDR3, as DNA: TGTGCCAGCAGCCTCGGGACAGGGGTCAGAAACTACGAGCAGTACTTC. Amino acid sequence: CASSLGTGVRNYEQYF.

The rearrangement links TRBV19 to TRBJ2-3; TRBD2 matches at 13 bases. Trimming took 8 bases from V and 4 from J; bases not matched to a gene: 3. The CDR3 totals 14 residues. CDR1 and CDR2 from the germline V gene are LNHDA and SQIVND (reference sequence). The CDR3, as DNA: TGTGCCAGTGGGACTAGCGGGATCTCAGATACGCAGTATTTT. It codes for CASGTSGISDTQYF.

The V call is TRBV5-5, the J call TRBJ1-4; D not certain. Between the trimmed V and J ends, which lost 2 bases and 2 bases, there was a span of 13 bases. The CDR3 runs 16 residues. Germline loops: CDR1 SGHKS, CDR2 YYEKEE (reference sequence). The CDR3 sequence is CASSFLHPDTNEKLFF. For the CDR3, the DNA is TGTGCCAGCAGCTTCCTACACCCGGATACTAATGAAAAACTGTTTTTT.

The V and J genes are TRBV5-4 and TRBJ2-7; 13 nucleotides line up with TRBD2. The CDR3 is 16 residues long. Germline values: CDR1 SGHNT, CDR2 YYREEE (reference sequence). After removal of 0 bases from V and 3 bases from J, the junction contained 3 bases not matched to a gene. In nucleotides, the CDR3 is TGTGCCAGCAGCTTGGGGACTAGCGGGAGTCTCTACGAGCAGTACTTC. It is translated as CASSLGTSGSLYEQYF.

The V and J genes are TRBV14 and TRBJ1-5; the match to TRBD1 covers 7 bases. This CDR3 has 17 residues. The germline gives CDR1 SGHDN, CDR2 FVKESK. V gave up 5 bases and J gave up 6 bases; unmatched junction bases: 16. CDR3: CASSEPGTEYLSQPQHF. CDR3 nucleotide sequence: TGTGCCAGCAGCGAACCGGGGACAGAATATTTGAGTCAGCCCCAGCATTTT.

The chain employs TRBV5-5 and TRBJ1-2; no firm D call. The CDR3 extends over 16 amino acids. Per germline, CDR1 SGHKS and CDR2 YYEKEE (reference sequence). The V end was cut by 2 bases, the J end by 7 bases, with 21 bases between. The CDR3 reads CASSFTGNSRNGGYTF. The DNA for the CDR3 is TGTGCCAGCAGCTTTACTGGCAATTCTCGAAACGGTGGCTACACCTTC.

The chain joins TRBV6-1 to TRBJ2-3, with D unresolved. Germline assignment: CDR1 MNHNS and CDR2 SASEGT. V lost 8 bases and J lost 8, with 11 bases in between. The CDR3 is 11 residues long. This CDR3 reads CASRGEVTQYF. DNA for the CDR3: TGTGCCAGCCGTGGGGAAGTTACGCAGTATTTT.

The chain is built from TRBV7-2 and TRBJ2-4; either TRBD1 or TRBD2 may fit D (5 bases each). The CDR3 runs to 17 residues. V was shortened by 0 bases and J by 4 bases, with 16 bases between the two germline ends. Germline CDR1 SGHTA, CDR2 FQGNSA. CDR3 residues: CASSLAGTARHKNIQYF. Written as DNA, the CDR3 is TGTGCCAGCAGCTTAGCTGGGACCGCGCGACATAAAAACATTCAGTACTTC.

This rearrangement joins TRBV5-1 to TRBJ2-7; 8 positions match TRBD2. CDR1 and CDR2 from the germline V gene are SGHRS and YFSETQ. V lost 5 bases and J lost 4; bases outside the gene matches: 11. The CDR3 sequence is 15 residues long. CDR3: CASRGVASGYYEQYF. In nucleotides, the CDR3 is TGCGCCAGCAGAGGAGTGGCTAGCGGGTATTACGAGCAGTACTTC.

V gene TRBV2 combines with J gene TRBJ2-7; D is unclear. Trimming left V 10 bases short and J 0 bases short, with 4 bases between. This CDR3 comprises 10 residues. Germline lookup yields CDR1 SNHLY and CDR2 FYNNEI. The CDR3 DNA sequence: TGTGCCACTTCCTCCTACGAGCAGTACTTC. Its translation is CATSSYEQYF.

For this clone: This sample includes further DNA sequences coding for the same CDR3. The chain is built from TRBV9 and TRBJ2-5; D might be TRBD1 (6 bases). The germline CDR1 and CDR2 sequences are SGDLS and YYNGEE. The CDR3 spans 13 residues. V was trimmed by 2 bases and J by 2 bases, leaving 7 bases between them. The CDR3 sequence: CASSVTGQETQYF. CDR3 bases: TGTGCCAGCAGCGTCACAGGGCAAGAGACCCAGTACTTC.

In its sample, this clone was seen a few times. The genes are TRBV2 and TRBJ2-7; perhaps TRBD2 as D (6 bases). V lost 5 bases, J lost 6 bases, and 11 bases lay in between. The CDR3 consists of 12 residues. CDR1 and CDR2 from the germline V gene are SNHLY and FYNNEI. CDR3 bases: TGTGCCAGCAGTCCACAGACTAGCGAGCAGTACTTC. This translates into CASSPQTSEQYF. The variable domain in full, completed from reference TRBV2 and TRBJ2-7, reads EPEVTQTPSHQVTQMGQEVILRCVPISNHLYFYWYRQILGQKVEFLVSFYNNEISEKSEIFDDQFSVERPDGSNFTLKIRSTKLEDSAMYFCASSPQTSEQYFGPGTRLTVT.

The chain has TRBV7-2 and TRBJ2-3; 7 bases are a match to TRBD2. Germline-derived CDR1 and CDR2 are SGHTA and FQGNSA. The CDR3 loop spans 15 amino acids. V was pared by 5 bases and J by 3 bases, with 8 bases of the junction left unmatched. The CDR3 nucleotides read TGTGCCAGCAGCCCCCGCCGCGGGAGAACAGATACGCAGTATTTT. Amino acids: CASSPRRGRTDTQYF.

In DNA, the CDR3 is TGTGCCAGCAGATCCGGATGGGGAGAGACCCAGTACTTC. Residues: CASRSGWGETQYF. V usage is TRBV6-1 and J usage is TRBJ2-5; D remains ambiguous. The CDR3 is 13 residues long. Germline loops: CDR1 MNHNS, CDR2 SASEGT. V lost 6 bases and J lost 4, with 12 bases in between.

The V gene is TRBV11-2, the J gene TRBJ2-1; TRBD1 agrees at 9 bases. The CDR3 totals 13 residues. After removal of 6 bases from V and 8 bases from J, the junction contained 5 bases not matched to a gene. The V gene's germline CDR1 is SGHAT and CDR2 FQNNGV. This CDR3 reads CASRWTGEDEQFF. In nucleotides, the CDR3 is TGTGCCAGCAGATGGACAGGGGAGGATGAGCAGTTCTTC.

This CDR3 reads CASSQEGRTSVGDTQYF. The CDR3 DNA sequence: TGTGCCAGCAGCCAAGAAGGGAGAACTAGCGTAGGAGATACGCAGTATTTT. The chain combines TRBV4-2 with TRBJ2-3, with TRBD2 identical over 7 bases. Germline V CDR1 and CDR2: LGHNA, YNFKEQ. Trimming cost V 0 bases and J 5 bases; bases outside gene matches: 11. The CDR3 contains 17 residues.

This chain joins TRBV5-6 and TRBJ1-4, with 8 bases identical to TRBD1. The germline gives CDR1 SGHDT, CDR2 YYEEEE. V shed 4 bases and J 6 bases; nucleotides not matched to a gene: 5. The CDR3 is 14 residues long. In DNA, the CDR3 is TGTGCCAGCAGCACACAGGGGGAGTATGAAAAACTGTTTTTT. Translated: CASSTQGEYEKLFF.

The V and J genes are TRBV25-1 and TRBJ2-5; D not certain. The J call is uncertain, as TRBJ2-7 better fits the DNA end. This CDR3 comprises 11 residues. Per germline, CDR1 MGHDK and CDR2 SYGVNS. The CDR3 DNA sequence: TGTGCCAGCAGTGCTGCCTACGAGCAGTACTTC. Its translation: CASSAAYEQYF.